This T cell receptor beta chain comes out of a study of blood T cells in healthy people across ages. V gave up 5 bases and J gave up 7 bases; unmatched junction bases: 10. This CDR3 region has 15 residues. Germline-derived CDR1 and CDR2 are LGHDT and YNNKEL (reference sequence). A second about 7 to 12 cycle PCR used barcoded and J-beta primers. One entry per CDR3 protein, called by TCRdb with MiXCR from the 5' RACE reads. The data contain some 1.5 million distinct CDR3 sequences, under 30% of them singletons. Sequencing was done on a sample of blood. The chain combines TRBV3-1 with TRBJ1-2; 10 bases are shared with TRBD1. This TCR was sampled from a young woman in good health. The CDR3 here is CASSDTRTGGIGYTF. CDR3 bases: TGTGCCAGCAGCGACACCCGGACAGGGGGGATTGGCTACACCTTC.